Given below is one TCR beta chain in context. Its target antigen remains unknown. No base quality values were provided; no much bigger clone lies one nucleotide off. Receptors were amplified or captured by the immunoSEQ multiplex PCR assay. What TCRdb holds here is the immuneACCESS table cut down to in-frame rearrangements. Part of the clones is not present; checked against another copy, under half of the missing clones reflect an unresolved V gene, and the others are unexplained. Counted in this sample were 80,000 to 100,000 clones; roughly 92% of them appeared once. About 3% of the sample is in the top ten clones. The data belong to a study of control samples from healthy donors and cancer patients (dated by TCRdb to about 2020). From a lookup of the germline V gene, CDR1 and CDR2 are SGHDT and YYEEEE. A distance of 12 bases separates the germline ends of V and J, which lose 0 bases and 3 bases respectively. The CDR3 numbers 15 residues from cysteine through phenylalanine. Only the CDR3 portion is preserved as DNA: 45 bases, with reading frame beginning at the first base.

The clonotype was recovered from a human donor in good health. The donor label of this sample is uncertain. Recombination joined TRBV5-6 with TRBJ1-2; TRBD1 could be the D gene, as 5 bases match. Sequencing used blood. The bases are TGTGCCAGCAGCTTGGGAGGGGCAGGCCACTATGGCTACACCTTC. This encodes CASSLGGAGHYGYTF.